The sequence of this T cell receptor (beta chain) was determined in a study of blood T cell repertoires in COVID-19. CDR3 size: 20 residues. This clone came up once. The data were produced by immunoSEQ multiplex PCR, yet TCRdb's version contains in-frame clones alone and is incomplete. The sample carries 200,000 to 300,000 clones, approximately 80% recorded once. The chain carries TRBV21-1 and TRBJ1-6; the D call in the table, TRBD1, was not verified against the DNA. TRBV21-1 is a listed pseudogene. This sequence originates from a woman at least 80 years old with COVID-19, enrolled during active disease. Material: peripheral blood. CDR3 bases: TGTGCCAGCAGCTCGCTATACCGGGACAGGGGGTTCGGGGAAAATTCACCCCTCCACTTT. This sequence encodes CASSSLYRDRGFGENSPLHF.